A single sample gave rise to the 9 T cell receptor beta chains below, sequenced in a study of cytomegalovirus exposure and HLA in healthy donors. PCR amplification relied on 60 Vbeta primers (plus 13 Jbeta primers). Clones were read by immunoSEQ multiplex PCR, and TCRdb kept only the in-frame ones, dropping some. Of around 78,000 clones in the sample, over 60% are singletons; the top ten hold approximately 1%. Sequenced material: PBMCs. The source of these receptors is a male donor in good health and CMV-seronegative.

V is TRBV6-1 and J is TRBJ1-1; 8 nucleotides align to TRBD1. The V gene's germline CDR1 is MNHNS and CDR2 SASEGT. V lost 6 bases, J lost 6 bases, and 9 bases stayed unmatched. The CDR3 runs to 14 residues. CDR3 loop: CASSKDRDISEAFF. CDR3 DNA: TGTGCCAGCAGCAAGGACAGGGATATCTCTGAAGCTTTCTTT.

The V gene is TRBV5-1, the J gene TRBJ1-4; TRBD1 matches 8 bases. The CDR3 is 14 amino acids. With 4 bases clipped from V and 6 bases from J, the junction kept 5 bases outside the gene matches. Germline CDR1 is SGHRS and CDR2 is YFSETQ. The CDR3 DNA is TGCGCCAGCAGCCAGGGGGCGCGGTATGAAAAACTGTTTTTT. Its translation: CASSQGARYEKLFF.

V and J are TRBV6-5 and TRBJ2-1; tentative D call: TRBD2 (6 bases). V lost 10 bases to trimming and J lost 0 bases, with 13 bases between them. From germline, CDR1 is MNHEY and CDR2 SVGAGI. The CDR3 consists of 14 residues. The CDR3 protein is CATLALGSYNEQFF. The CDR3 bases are TGTGCCACACTAGCTTTGGGCTCCTACAATGAGCAGTTCTTC.

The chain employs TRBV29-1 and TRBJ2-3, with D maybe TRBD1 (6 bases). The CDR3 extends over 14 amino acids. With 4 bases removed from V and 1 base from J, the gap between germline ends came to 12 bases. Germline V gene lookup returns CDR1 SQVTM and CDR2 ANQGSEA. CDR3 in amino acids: CSVAEGGGTDTQYF. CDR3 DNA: TGCAGCGTTGCCGAAGGGGGAGGCACAGATACGCAGTATTTT.

CDR3 nucleotides: TGTGCCAGCAGTGTAGAAACAGTGAGCAATCAGCCCCAGCATTTT. Protein sequence: CASSVETVSNQPQHF. The V gene is TRBV2, the J gene TRBJ1-5, with unresolved D. Trimming stripped 4 bases from V and 1 base from J, with 11 bases between. This CDR3 has 15 residues. Germline CDR1 and CDR2: SNHLY and FYNNEI.

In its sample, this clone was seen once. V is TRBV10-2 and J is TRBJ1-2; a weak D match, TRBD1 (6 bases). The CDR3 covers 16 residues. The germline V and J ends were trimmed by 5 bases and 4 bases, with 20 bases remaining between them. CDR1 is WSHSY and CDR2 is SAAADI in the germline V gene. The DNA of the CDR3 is TGCGCCAGCAGTTCCCGGCCTGGGGGCGAAGGCTATGGCTACACCTTC. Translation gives CASSSRPGGEGYGYTF.

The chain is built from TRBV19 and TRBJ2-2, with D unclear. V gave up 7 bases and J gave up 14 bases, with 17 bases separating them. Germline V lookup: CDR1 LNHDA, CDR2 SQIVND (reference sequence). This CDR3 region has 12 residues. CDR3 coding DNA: TGTGCCAGTAAAAGCCAGCAGGTGCAACTGTTTTTT. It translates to CASKSQQVQLFF. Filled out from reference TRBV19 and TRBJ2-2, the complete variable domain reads DGGITQSPKYLFRKEGQNVTLSCEQNLNHDAMYWYRQDPGQGLRLIYYSQIVNDFQKGDIAEGYSVSREKKESFPLTVTSAQKNPTAFYLCASKSQQVQLFFGEGSRLTVL.

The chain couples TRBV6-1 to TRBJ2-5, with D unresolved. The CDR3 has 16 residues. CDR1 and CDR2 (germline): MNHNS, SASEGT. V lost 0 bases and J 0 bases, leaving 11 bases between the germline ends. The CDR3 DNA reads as TGTGCCAGCAGTGAAGCGCTTGTGAACTACCAAGAGACCCAGTACTTC. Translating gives CASSEALVNYQETQYF.

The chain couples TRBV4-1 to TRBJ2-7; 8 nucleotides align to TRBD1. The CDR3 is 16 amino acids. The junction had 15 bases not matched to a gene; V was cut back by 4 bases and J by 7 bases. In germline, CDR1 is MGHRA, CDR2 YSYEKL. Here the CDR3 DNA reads TGCGCCAGCAGCCCGACAAACTCCTGGACAGGGAGGGAGCAGTACTTC. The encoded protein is CASSPTNSWTGREQYF.